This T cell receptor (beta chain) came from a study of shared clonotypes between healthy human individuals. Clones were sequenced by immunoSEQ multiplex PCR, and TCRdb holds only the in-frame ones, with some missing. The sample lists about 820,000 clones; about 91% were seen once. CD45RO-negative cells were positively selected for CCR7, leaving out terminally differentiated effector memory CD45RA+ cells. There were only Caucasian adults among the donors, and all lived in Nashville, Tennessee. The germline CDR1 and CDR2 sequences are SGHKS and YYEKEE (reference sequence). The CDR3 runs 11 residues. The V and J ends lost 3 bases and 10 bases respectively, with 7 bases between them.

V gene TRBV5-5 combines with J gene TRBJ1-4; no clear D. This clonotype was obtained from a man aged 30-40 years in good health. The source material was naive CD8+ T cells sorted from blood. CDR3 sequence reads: CASSSGPKLFF. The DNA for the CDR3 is TGTGCCAGCAGCTCCGGGCCAAAACTGTTTTTT.